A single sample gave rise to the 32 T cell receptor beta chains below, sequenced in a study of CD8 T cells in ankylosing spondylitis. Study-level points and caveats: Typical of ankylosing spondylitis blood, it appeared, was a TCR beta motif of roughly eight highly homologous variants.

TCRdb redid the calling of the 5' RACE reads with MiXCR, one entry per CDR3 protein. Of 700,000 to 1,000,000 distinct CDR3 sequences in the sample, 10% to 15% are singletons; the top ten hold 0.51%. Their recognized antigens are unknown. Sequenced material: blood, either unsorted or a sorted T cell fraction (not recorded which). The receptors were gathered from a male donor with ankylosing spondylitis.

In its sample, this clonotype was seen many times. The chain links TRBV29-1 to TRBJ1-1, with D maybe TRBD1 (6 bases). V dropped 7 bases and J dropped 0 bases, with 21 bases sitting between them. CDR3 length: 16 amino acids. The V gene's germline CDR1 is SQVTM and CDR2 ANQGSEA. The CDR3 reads CSAMGAARAVNTEAFF. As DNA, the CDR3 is TGCAGCGCCATGGGGGCGGCCAGGGCGGTGAACACTGAAGCTTTCTTT. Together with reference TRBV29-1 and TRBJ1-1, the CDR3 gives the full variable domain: SAVISQKPSRDICQRGTSLTIQCQVDSQVTMMFWYRQQPGQSLTLIATANQGSEATYESGFVIDKFPISRPNLTFSTLTVSNMSPEDSSIYLCSAMGAARAVNTEAFFGQGTRLTVV.

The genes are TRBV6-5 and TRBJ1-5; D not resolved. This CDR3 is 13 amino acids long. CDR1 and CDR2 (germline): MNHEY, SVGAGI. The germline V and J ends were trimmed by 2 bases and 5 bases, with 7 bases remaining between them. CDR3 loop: CASSYRTHQPQHF. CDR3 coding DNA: TGTGCCAGCAGTTACAGGACTCATCAGCCCCAGCATTTT.

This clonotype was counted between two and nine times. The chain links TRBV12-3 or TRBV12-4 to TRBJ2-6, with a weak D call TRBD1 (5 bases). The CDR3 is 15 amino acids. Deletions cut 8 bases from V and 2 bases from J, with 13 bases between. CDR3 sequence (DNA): TGTGCCAGCGGAAGAAGCAGGGCTGGGGCCAACGTCCTGACTTTC. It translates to CASGRSRAGANVLTF.

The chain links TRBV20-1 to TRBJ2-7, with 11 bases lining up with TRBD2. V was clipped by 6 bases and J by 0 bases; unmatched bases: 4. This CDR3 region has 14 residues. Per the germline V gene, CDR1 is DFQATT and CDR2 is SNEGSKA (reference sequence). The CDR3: CSALAGGYSYEQYF. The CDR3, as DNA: TGCAGTGCCCTAGCGGGGGGTTACTCCTACGAGCAGTACTTC.

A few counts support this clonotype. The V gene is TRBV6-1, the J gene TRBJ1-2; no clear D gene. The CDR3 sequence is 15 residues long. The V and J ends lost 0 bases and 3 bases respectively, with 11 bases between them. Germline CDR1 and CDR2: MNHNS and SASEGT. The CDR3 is CASSEAGLSYYGYTF. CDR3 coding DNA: TGTGCCAGCAGTGAAGCAGGCCTCTCCTACTATGGCTACACCTTC.

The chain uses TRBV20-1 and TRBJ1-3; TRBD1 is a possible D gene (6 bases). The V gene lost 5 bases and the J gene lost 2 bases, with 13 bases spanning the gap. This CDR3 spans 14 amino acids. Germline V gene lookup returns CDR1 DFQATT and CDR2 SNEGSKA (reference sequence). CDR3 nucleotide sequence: TGCAGTGCTGGTGTGGGGGCCCCTGGAAACACCATATATTTT. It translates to CSAGVGAPGNTIYF.

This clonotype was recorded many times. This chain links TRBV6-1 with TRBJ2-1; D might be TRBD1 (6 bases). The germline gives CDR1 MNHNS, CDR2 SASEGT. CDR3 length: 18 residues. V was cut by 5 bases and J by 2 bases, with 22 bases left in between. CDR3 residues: CASSQPSFPGATYNEQFF. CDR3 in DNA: TGTGCCAGCAGTCAACCCTCTTTTCCAGGGGCTACCTACAATGAGCAGTTCTTC.

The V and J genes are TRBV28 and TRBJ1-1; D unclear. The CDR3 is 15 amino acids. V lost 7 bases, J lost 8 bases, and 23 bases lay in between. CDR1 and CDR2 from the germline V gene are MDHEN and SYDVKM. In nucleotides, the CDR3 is TGTGCCAGCACCGAAGGGTCGGAGGGTCGTAGGGAAGCTTTCTTT. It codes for CASTEGSEGRREAFF.

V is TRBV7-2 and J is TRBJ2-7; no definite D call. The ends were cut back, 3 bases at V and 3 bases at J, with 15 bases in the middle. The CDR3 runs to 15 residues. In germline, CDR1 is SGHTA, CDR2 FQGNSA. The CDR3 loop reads CASSFVASRDYEQYF. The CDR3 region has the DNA TGTGCCAGCAGCTTCGTTGCCTCCCGAGACTACGAGCAGTACTTC.

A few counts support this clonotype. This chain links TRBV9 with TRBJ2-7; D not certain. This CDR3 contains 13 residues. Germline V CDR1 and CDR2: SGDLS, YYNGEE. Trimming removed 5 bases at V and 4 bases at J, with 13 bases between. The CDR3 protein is CASSPQPTYEQYF. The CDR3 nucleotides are TGTGCCAGCAGTCCACAGCCCACGTACGAGCAGTACTTC.

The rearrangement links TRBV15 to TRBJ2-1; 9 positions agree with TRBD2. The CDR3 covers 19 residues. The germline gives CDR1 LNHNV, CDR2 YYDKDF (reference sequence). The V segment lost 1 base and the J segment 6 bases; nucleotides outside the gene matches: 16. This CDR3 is CATSRARGGSGSLGNEQFF. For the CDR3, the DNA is TGTGCCACCAGCAGAGCCAGGGGTGGTAGCGGGAGTTTGGGCAATGAGCAGTTCTTC.

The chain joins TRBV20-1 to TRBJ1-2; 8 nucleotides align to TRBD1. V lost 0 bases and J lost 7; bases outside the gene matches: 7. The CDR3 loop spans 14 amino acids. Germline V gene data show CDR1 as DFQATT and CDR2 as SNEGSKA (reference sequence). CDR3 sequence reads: CSARDRRGLFGYTF. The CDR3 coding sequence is TGCAGTGCTAGAGATCGCAGGGGGCTATTTGGCTACACCTTC.

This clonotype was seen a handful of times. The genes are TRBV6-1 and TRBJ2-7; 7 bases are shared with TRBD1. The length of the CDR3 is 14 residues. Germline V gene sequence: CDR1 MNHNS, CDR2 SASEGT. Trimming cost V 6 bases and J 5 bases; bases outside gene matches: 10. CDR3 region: CASRETGTAHEQYF. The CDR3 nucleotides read TGTGCCAGCAGGGAGACCGGGACAGCCCACGAGCAGTACTTC.

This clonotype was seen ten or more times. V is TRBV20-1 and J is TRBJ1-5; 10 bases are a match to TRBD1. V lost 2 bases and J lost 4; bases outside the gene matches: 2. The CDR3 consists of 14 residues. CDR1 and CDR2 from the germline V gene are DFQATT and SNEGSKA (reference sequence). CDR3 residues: CSARSGQGNQPQHF. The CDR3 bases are TGCAGTGCTAGATCGGGACAGGGGAATCAGCCCCAGCATTTT.

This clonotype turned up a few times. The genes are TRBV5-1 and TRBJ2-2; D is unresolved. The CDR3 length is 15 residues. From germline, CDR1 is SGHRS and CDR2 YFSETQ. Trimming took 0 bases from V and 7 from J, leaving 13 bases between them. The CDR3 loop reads CASSLEAFSGGELFF. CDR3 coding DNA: TGCGCCAGCAGCTTGGAAGCGTTTTCCGGCGGGGAGCTGTTTTTT.

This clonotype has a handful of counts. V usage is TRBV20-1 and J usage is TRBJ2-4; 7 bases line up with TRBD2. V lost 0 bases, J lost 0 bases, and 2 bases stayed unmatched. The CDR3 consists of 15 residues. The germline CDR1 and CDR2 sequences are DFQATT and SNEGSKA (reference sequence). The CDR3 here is CSARDWGGAKNIQYF. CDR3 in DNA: TGCAGTGCTAGAGATTGGGGGGGAGCCAAAAACATTCAGTACTTC.

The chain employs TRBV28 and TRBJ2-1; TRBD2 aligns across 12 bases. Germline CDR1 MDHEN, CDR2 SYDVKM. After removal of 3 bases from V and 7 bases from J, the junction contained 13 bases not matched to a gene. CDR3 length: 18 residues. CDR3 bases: TGTGCCAGCAGTTTGGGTCTAGCGGGAGGGCGAGGGTGGAATGAGCAGTTCTTC. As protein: CASSLGLAGGRGWNEQFF.

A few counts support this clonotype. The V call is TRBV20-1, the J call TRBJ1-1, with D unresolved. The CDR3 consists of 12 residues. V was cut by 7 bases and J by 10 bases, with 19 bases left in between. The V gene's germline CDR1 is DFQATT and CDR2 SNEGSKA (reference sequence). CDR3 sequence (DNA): TGCAGTGTCGGGCCCAACAACAGCGGAGCTTTCTTT. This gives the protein CSVGPNNSGAFF.

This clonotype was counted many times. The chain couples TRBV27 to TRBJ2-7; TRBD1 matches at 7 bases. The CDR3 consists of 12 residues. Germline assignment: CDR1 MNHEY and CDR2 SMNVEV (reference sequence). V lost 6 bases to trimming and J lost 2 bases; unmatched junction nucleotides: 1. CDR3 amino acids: CASRDRTYEQYF. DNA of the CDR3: TGTGCCAGCAGGGACAGGACCTACGAGCAGTACTTC.

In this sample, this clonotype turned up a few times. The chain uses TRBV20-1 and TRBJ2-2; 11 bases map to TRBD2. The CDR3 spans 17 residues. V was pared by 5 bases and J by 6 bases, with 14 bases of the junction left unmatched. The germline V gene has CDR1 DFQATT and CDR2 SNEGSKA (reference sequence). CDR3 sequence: CSAPGGSGRAGAGELFF. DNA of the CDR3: TGCAGTGCTCCCGGTGGTAGCGGGAGGGCCGGGGCCGGGGAGCTGTTTTTT.

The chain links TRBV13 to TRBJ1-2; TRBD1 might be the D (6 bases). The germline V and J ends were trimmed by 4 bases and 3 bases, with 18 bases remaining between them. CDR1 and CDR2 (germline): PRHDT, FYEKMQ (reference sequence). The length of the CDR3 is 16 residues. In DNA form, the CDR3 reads TGTGCCAGCAGCTCAAAGGGGCAGGGGAGACACTATGGCTACACCTTC. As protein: CASSSKGQGRHYGYTF.

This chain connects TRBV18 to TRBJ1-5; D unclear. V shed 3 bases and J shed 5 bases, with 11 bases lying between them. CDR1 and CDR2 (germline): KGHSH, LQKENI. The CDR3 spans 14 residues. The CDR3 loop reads CASSPGDLDQPQHF. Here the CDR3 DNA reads TGTGCCAGCTCACCGGGTGACCTCGATCAGCCCCAGCATTTT.

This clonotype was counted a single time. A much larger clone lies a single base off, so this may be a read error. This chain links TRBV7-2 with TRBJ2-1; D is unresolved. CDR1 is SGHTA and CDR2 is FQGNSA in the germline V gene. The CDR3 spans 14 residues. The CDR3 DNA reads TGTGCCAGCAGCTTACGAGTCACCTACAATGAGCAGATCTTC. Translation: CASSLRVTYNEQIF.

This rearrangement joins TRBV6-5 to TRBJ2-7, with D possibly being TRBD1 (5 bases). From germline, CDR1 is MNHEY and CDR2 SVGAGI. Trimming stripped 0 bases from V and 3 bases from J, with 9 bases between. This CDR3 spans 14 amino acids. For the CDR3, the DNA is TGTGCCAGCAGTTACTCGGACAAGATCTACGAGCAGTACTTC. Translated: CASSYSDKIYEQYF.

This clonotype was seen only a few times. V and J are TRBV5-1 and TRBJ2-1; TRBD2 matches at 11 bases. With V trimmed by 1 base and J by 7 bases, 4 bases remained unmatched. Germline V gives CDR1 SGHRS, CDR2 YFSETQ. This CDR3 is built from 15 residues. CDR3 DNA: TGCGCCAGCAGCTTGCCTAGCGGGAGGCCAAATGAGCAGTTCTTC. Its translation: CASSLPSGRPNEQFF.

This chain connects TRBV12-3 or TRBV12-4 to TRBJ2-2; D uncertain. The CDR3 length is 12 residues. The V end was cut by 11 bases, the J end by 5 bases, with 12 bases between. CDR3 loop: CAVGPGTGELFF. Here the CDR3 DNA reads TGTGCCGTCGGACCTGGGACCGGGGAGCTGTTTTTT.

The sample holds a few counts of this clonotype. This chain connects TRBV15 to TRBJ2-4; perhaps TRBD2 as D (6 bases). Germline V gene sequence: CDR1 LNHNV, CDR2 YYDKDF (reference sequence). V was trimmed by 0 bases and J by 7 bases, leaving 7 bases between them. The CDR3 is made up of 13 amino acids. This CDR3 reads CATSRDRGNIQYF. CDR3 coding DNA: TGTGCCACCAGCAGAGATCGGGGGAACATTCAGTACTTC.

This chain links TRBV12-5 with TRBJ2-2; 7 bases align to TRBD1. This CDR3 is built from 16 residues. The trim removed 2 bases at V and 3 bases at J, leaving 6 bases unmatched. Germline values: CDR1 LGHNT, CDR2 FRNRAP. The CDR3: CASGLFGQADTGELFF. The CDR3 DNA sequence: TGTGCTAGTGGTTTGTTTGGACAGGCAGACACCGGGGAGCTGTTTTTT.

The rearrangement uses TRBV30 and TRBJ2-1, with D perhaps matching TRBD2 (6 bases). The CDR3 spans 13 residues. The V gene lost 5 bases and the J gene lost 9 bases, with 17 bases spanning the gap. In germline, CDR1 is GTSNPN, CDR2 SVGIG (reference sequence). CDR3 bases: TGTGCCTGGTCAACCGGGACTCTACTTGAGCAGTTCTTC. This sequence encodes CAWSTGTLLEQFF. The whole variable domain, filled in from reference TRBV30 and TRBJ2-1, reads SQTIHQWPATLVQPVGSPLSLECTVEGTSNPNLYWYRQAAGRGLQLLFYSVGIGQISSEVPQNLSASRPQDRQFILSSKKLLLSDSGFYLCAWSTGTLLEQFFGPGTRLTVL.

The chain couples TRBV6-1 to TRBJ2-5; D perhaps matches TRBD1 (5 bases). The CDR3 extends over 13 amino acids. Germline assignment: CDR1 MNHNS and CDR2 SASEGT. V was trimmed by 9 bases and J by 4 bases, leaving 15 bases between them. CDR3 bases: TGTGCCAGTACGGTCCAGGGCCGAGAGACCCAGTACTTC. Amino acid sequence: CASTVQGRETQYF.

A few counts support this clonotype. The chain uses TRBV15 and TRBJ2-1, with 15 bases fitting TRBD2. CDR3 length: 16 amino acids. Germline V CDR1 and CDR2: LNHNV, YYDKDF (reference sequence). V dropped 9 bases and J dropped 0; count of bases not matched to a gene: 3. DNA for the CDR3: TGTGCCACGAGGACTAGCGGGGGGGTCTCCTACAATGAGCAGTTCTTC. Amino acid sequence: CATRTSGGVSYNEQFF. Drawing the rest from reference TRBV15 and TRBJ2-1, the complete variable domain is DAMVIQNPRYQVTQFGKPVTLSCSQTLNHNVMYWYQQKSSQAPKLLFHYYDKDFNNEADTPDNFQSRRPNTSFCFLDIRSPGLGDTAMYLCATRTSGGVSYNEQFFGPGTRLTVL.

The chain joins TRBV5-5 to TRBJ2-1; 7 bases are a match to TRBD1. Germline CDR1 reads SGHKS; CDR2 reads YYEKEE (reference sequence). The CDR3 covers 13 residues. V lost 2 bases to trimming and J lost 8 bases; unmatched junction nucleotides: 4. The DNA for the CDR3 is TGTGCCAGCAGCTTTGAAGGGACAGATGAGCAGTTCTTC. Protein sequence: CASSFEGTDEQFF. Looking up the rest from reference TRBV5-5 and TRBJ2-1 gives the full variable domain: DAGVTQSPTHLIKTRGQQVTLRCSPISGHKSVSWYQQVLGQGPQFIFQYYEKEERGRGNFPDRFSARQFPNYSSELNVNALLLGDSALYLCASSFEGTDEQFFGPGTRLTVL.